The entry below describes one T cell receptor (beta chain). Its target is unknown. Germline and junction disagree at one end, which may indicate a read error. CDR1 is SGHAT, CDR2 FQNNGV, per germline. The CDR3 covers 18 residues. The sample is drawn from a study of tumor-infiltrating lymphocytes in primary liver carcinoma. Study-level background: Men and women, 30 to 69 years of age, made up the patients. Study observations and caveats: It was in tumors, not blood, that the top-250-clone fraction was significantly higher (p = 0.039).

From about 19-30 mg of unsorted bulk tissue, DNA and RNA were co-extracted together. TCR beta cDNA was prepared out of roughly 0.45 ug total RNA by means of a constant-region primer. Libraries for TCR beta were built through three nested multiplex PCR rounds, which together made up a slightly modified ARM-PCR procedure. Rounds one and two of PCR, each of around 9 cycles, were primed with TRBV1-TRBV30 forward primers and a C-beta reverse primer. MiXCR, run by TCRdb on the multiplex PCR reads, gives a single entry per CDR3 protein. The sample gives 48,000 or so distinct CDR3 sequences, about 70% of which show up once; around 28% is in the top ten.

Sequenced input: liver tumor tissue from sampling region 3. The subset here: tumor region T3, left-lateral pole. V usage is TRBV11-2 and J usage is TRBJ2-3, with 13 bases that match TRBD2. The TCR sequence derives from a man aged 35 to 55 with primary liver carcinoma and hepatitis B virus infection. CDR3: CTSCLTTSGRAGRDTQYF. The DNA for the CDR3 is TGTACCAGCTGCTTAACTACTAGCGGGAGGGCGGGGCGAGATACGCAATATTTT.